The clone carrying this T cell receptor beta chain was seen at least ten times. Its antigen is unknown. The data stem from a study of blood T cells in healthy people across ages. Through a sample-barcoded 5' primer and a J-beta primer mix, a second PCR was run for roughly 6 to 12 cycles. One entry per CDR3 protein results from TCRdb running MiXCR on the 5' RACE reads. The sample holds just under 900,000 distinct CDR3 sequences; 29% are singletons and the top ten take about 18%. The germline V and J ends were trimmed by 4 bases and 4 bases, with 21 bases remaining between them. This CDR3 has 17 amino acids. Study-wide results and caveats: Leaving the PBMCs unsorted stopped any conclusive comparison of naive versus antigen-experienced cells. When set beside aged donors, long-lived donors presented more naive CD4+ cells and higher diversity.

This rearrangement joins TRBV12-3 or TRBV12-4 to TRBJ2-3, with a weak D call TRBD2 (7 bases). The sequencing input was blood. This TCR came from a woman aged 80 or over in good health. CDR3 in DNA: TGTGCCAGCAGTTCGGGGGCGCGGGGGATCATCCCAGATACGCAGTATTTT. Its translation is CASSSGARGIIPDTQYF.